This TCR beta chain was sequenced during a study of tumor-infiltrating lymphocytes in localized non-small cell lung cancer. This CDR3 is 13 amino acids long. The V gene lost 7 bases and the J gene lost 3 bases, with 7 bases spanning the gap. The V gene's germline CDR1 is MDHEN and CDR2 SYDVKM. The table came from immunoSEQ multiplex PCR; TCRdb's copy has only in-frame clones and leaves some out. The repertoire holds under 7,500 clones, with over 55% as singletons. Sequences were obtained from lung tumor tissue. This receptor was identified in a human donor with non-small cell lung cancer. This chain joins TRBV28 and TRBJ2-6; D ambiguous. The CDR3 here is CASTVFGANVLTF. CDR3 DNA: TGTGCCAGCACCGTGTTTGGGGCCAACGTCCTGACTTTC.